This TCR beta chain was retrieved from a study of T-cell reconstitution after alpha-beta-depleted transplantation in children. During its preparation, the TCRbeta library received unique molecular identifiers. TCRdb reprocessed the PCR reads with MiXCR, giving one entry per CDR3 protein. The repertoire holds some 640,000 distinct CDR3 sequences, 15% to 20% seen once, with around 0.96% in the top ten. The origin of this receptor is a human donor who donated a stem cell graft to a child with acute myeloid leukemia. Specimen: PBMCs from the stem cell graft donor, collected from the stem cell graft.

CDR3 DNA: TGTGCCAGCAGGCAGGGGGCAGGTGGCACAGATACGCAGTATTTT. Translation gives CASRQGAGGTDTQYF. This sequence joins TRBV12-3 or TRBV12-4 and TRBJ2-3; 8 bases align to TRBD1. The V and J ends lost 6 bases and 1 base, in that order; junction bases with no gene match: 6. The CDR3 length is 15 residues.